The 21 T cell receptor beta chains given below trace back to one sample, sequenced in a study of OX40 agonist ivuxolimab in advanced cancers. Measured with immunoSEQ multiplex PCR; TCRdb has only the in-frame clones, and not every one. Found here are about 110,000 clones, 80% to 95% of them singletons; the top ten hold approximately 0.69%. This specimen was CD4+ or CD8+ T cells sorted from blood, taken in a trial of the OX40 agonist ivuxolimab. All receptors derive from an adult with an advanced solid tumor such as melanoma, head and neck, liver or kidney cancer.

The rearrangement links TRBV19 to TRBJ2-4; possibly TRBD1 for D (5 bases). Germline CDR1 and CDR2: LNHDA and SQIVND (reference sequence). The V end was cut by 3 bases, the J end by 2 bases, with 11 bases between. The CDR3 runs 15 residues. This CDR3 reads CASSIPQGTKNIQYF. For the CDR3, the DNA is TGTGCCAGTAGTATCCCCCAGGGTACCAAAAACATTCAGTACTTC. Looking up the rest from reference TRBV19 and TRBJ2-4 gives the full variable domain: DGGITQSPKYLFRKEGQNVTLSCEQNLNHDAMYWYRQDPGQGLRLIYYSQIVNDFQKGDIAEGYSVSREKKESFPLTVTSAQKNPTAFYLCASSIPQGTKNIQYFGAGTRLSVL.

The chain links TRBV19 to TRBJ2-1; 11 bases line up with TRBD2. CDR1 is LNHDA and CDR2 is SQIVND in the germline V gene (reference sequence). V dropped 6 bases and J dropped 4; count of bases not matched to a gene: 5. The CDR3 spans 15 residues. This chain's CDR3 is CASSNGLAGYNEQFF. CDR3 in DNA: TGTGCCAGTAGCAACGGACTAGCGGGTTACAATGAGCAGTTCTTC.

This sequence joins TRBV6-1 and TRBJ1-2; D gene uncertain. V was shortened by 0 bases and J by 4 bases, with 6 bases between the two germline ends. In germline, CDR1 is MNHNS, CDR2 SASEGT. The CDR3 is made up of 13 amino acids. Written as DNA, the CDR3 is TGTGCCAGCAGTGAAGCCCTTGTCTATGGCTACACCTTC. This translates into CASSEALVYGYTF.

The chain couples TRBV19 to TRBJ2-1; 8 bases agree with TRBD2. The V and J ends lost 7 bases and 6 bases, in that order; junction bases with no gene match: 8. This CDR3 region has 14 residues. Per germline, CDR1 LNHDA and CDR2 SQIVND (reference sequence). Here the CDR3 DNA reads TGTGCCAGTAATTGGAGGCGGGGGGCCAATGAGCAGTTCTTC. This codes for CASNWRRGANEQFF.

Comment on this clone: In the same sample, other DNA sequences code for this CDR3. This chain joins TRBV19 and TRBJ1-1; D is ambiguous. V was cut by 7 bases and J by 1 base, with 4 bases left in between. This CDR3 is built from 11 residues. Germline CDR1 is LNHDA and CDR2 is SQIVND (reference sequence). The CDR3 region is CASKENTEAFF. CDR3 bases: TGTGCCAGTAAAGAGAACACTGAAGCTTTCTTT. Drawing the rest from reference TRBV19 and TRBJ1-1, the complete variable domain is DGGITQSPKYLFRKEGQNVTLSCEQNLNHDAMYWYRQDPGQGLRLIYYSQIVNDFQKGDIAEGYSVSREKKESFPLTVTSAQKNPTAFYLCASKENTEAFFGQGTRLTVV.

The chain joins TRBV7-8 to TRBJ2-3; the D is unclear. V dropped 0 bases and J dropped 3 bases, with 4 bases sitting between them. Germline-derived CDR1 and CDR2 are SGHVS and FQNEAQ. The CDR3 is 13 residues long. Here the CDR3 DNA reads TGTGCCAGCAGCTTAGCTGTAACAGATACGCAGTATTTT. It codes for CASSLAVTDTQYF.

V gene TRBV10-3 combines with J gene TRBJ1-3, with D perhaps TRBD1 (6 bases). The germline V gene encodes CDR1 ENHRY and CDR2 SYGVKD. V gave up 2 bases and J gave up 2 bases, with 13 bases separating them. This CDR3 spans 16 amino acids. The CDR3 is CAISEPSKGAGNTIYF. As DNA, the CDR3 is TGTGCCATCAGTGAGCCGAGTAAGGGGGCTGGAAACACCATATATTTT.

The J gene is TRBJ2-7, the V gene TRBV4-1, with D tentatively TRBD2 (6 bases). Germline CDR1 and CDR2: MGHRA and YSYEKL. The CDR3 is made up of 14 amino acids. V lost 4 bases and J 2 bases, leaving 12 bases between the germline ends. The CDR3: CASSRGTPTYEQYF. For the CDR3, the DNA is TGCGCCAGCAGCCGCGGGACCCCCACCTACGAGCAGTACTTC.

The rearrangement joins TRBV19 to TRBJ2-3; 8 positions match TRBD2. Germline values: CDR1 LNHDA, CDR2 SQIVND (reference sequence). There are 14 residues in the CDR3. V gave up 6 bases and J gave up 5 bases; unmatched junction bases: 7. DNA of the CDR3: TGTGCCAGTAGCACCGGGGGGGGCGGAGATACGCAGTATTTT. Its translation: CASSTGGGGDTQYF.

This clone has only one observation. The chain recombines TRBV11-1 with TRBJ2-3; 7 bases match TRBD1. This CDR3 region has 16 residues. Trimming at V came to 1 base and at J to 2 bases, leaving 6 bases not matched to a gene. Germline CDR1 SGHAT, CDR2 FQDESV (reference sequence). CDR3 region: CASSLVRDSPTDTQYF. The CDR3, as DNA: TGTGCCAGCAGCTTAGTTAGGGACAGTCCCACAGATACGCAGTATTTT.

The V and J genes are TRBV2 and TRBJ1-1; 8 bases are a match to TRBD1. This CDR3 region has 15 residues. The junction had 5 bases not matched to a gene; V was cut back by 5 bases and J by 0 bases. Germline CDR1 reads SNHLY; CDR2 reads FYNNEI. CDR3 sequence (DNA): TGTGCCAGCAGTCCCGGACAGGGATTGAACACTGAAGCTTTCTTT. Amino acid sequence: CASSPGQGLNTEAFF. Full variable domain (rest looked up from reference TRBV2 and TRBJ1-1): EPEVTQTPSHQVTQMGQEVILRCVPISNHLYFYWYRQILGQKVEFLVSFYNNEISEKSEIFDDQFSVERPDGSNFTLKIRSTKLEDSAMYFCASSPGQGLNTEAFFGQGTRLTVV.

The rearrangement uses TRBV10-2 and TRBJ2-7, with a possible D match to TRBD2 (5 bases). This CDR3 has 12 residues. Germline assignment: CDR1 WSHSY and CDR2 SAAADI. V was trimmed by 4 bases and J by 2 bases, leaving 6 bases between them. The CDR3 here is CASSVATYEQYF. DNA of the CDR3: TGCGCCAGCAGTGTAGCGACCTACGAGCAGTACTTC.

The V call is TRBV10-3, the J call TRBJ1-1; TRBD1 matches 7 bases. J lost 4 bases, V lost 7 bases, and 12 bases had no gene match. The CDR3 has 15 amino acids. The V gene's germline CDR1 is ENHRY and CDR2 SYGVKD. For the CDR3, the DNA is TGTGCCATCACCCAGGACAGGAGCGAATCCACTGAAGCTTTCTTT. Translated, it gives CAITQDRSESTEAFF.

CDR3 residues: CASSEWGGQGTDTQYF. The CDR3 DNA sequence: TGTGCCAGCAGTGAATGGGGGGGGCAGGGCACAGATACGCAGTATTTT. V gene TRBV2 combines with J gene TRBJ2-3, with D perhaps matching TRBD2 (7 bases). The V gene lost 2 bases and the J gene lost 1 base, with 13 bases spanning the gap. Germline V CDR1 and CDR2: SNHLY, FYNNEI. CDR3 size: 16 residues.

The chain uses TRBV7-9 and TRBJ1-4; 7 bases match TRBD1. The length of the CDR3 is 15 residues. Looked up from germline, CDR1 is SEHNR and CDR2 is FQNEAQ (reference sequence). J gave up 2 bases and V 3 bases, and 3 bases lay outside the gene matches. DNA of the CDR3: TGTGCCAGCAGCTTCCAGGGGGGTACTAATGAAAAACTGTTTTTT. This codes for CASSFQGGTNEKLFF.

The chain joins TRBV14 to TRBJ2-7; weak D call: TRBD1 (5 bases). This CDR3 has 13 amino acids. The V end lost 2 bases, the J end lost 2 bases, and 7 bases lay between the germline ends. CDR1 is SGHDN and CDR2 is FVKESK in the germline V gene. CDR3 DNA: TGTGCCAGCAGCCAACCAGGGACCTACGAGCAGTACTTC. It specifies CASSQPGTYEQYF. Together with reference TRBV14 and TRBJ2-7, the CDR3 gives the full variable domain: EAGVTQFPSHSVIEKGQTVTLRCDPISGHDNLYWYRRVMGKEIKFLLHFVKESKQDESGMPNNRFLAERTGGTYSTLKVQPAELEDSGVYFCASSQPGTYEQYFGPGTRLTVT.

The rearrangement joins TRBV2 to TRBJ2-5; no definite D call. The ends were cut back, 7 bases at V and 4 bases at J, with 13 bases in the middle. The CDR3 has 13 amino acids. Germline CDR1 and CDR2: SNHLY and FYNNEI. CDR3: CASTALAAETQYF. In DNA form, the CDR3 reads TGTGCCAGCACTGCACTTGCAGCAGAGACCCAGTACTTC.

The chain is built from TRBV19 and TRBJ1-2, with D uncertain. Per the germline V gene, CDR1 is LNHDA and CDR2 is SQIVND (reference sequence). V gave up 3 bases and J gave up 3 bases, with 11 bases separating them. The CDR3 length is 14 residues. The CDR3 region has the DNA TGTGCCAGTAGTATCACCGGGCCGGACTATGGCTACACCTTC. Protein sequence: CASSITGPDYGYTF.

This clone was observed once. The same CDR3 can be traced to other DNA sequences in this sample. V and J are TRBV5-4 and TRBJ2-1; D unclear. Deletions cut 0 bases from V and 6 bases from J, with 7 bases between. Germline V gene lookup returns CDR1 SGHNT and CDR2 YYREEE (reference sequence). The CDR3 is made up of 13 amino acids. The DNA for the CDR3 is TGTGCCAGCAGCTTGGCTGGCGGCAATGAGCAGTTCTTC. Residues: CASSLAGGNEQFF. Looking up the rest from reference TRBV5-4 and TRBJ2-1 gives the full variable domain: ETGVTQSPTHLIKTRGQQVTLRCSSQSGHNTVSWYQQALGQGPQFIFQYYREEENGRGNFPPRFSGLQFPNYSSELNVNALELDDSALYLCASSLAGGNEQFFGPGTRLTVL.

This rearrangement joins TRBV5-4 to TRBJ1-4; unclear D gene. V gave up 4 bases and J gave up 7 bases, with 17 bases separating them. Germline CDR1 is SGHNT and CDR2 is YYREEE (reference sequence). This CDR3 comprises 15 residues. The CDR3 DNA sequence: TGTGCCAGCAGCCCATCGGGATTAGGTGGTGAAAAACTGTTTTTT. Its translation is CASSPSGLGGEKLFF.

The chain couples TRBV18 to TRBJ2-2; D is unclear. In germline, CDR1 is KGHSH, CDR2 LQKENI. The V and J ends lost 6 bases and 1 base respectively, with 12 bases between them. The CDR3 consists of 15 residues. CDR3 nucleotide sequence: TGTGCCAGCTCTCTACTTGAACAGAACACCGGGGAGCTGTTTTTT. It is translated as CASSLLEQNTGELFF.